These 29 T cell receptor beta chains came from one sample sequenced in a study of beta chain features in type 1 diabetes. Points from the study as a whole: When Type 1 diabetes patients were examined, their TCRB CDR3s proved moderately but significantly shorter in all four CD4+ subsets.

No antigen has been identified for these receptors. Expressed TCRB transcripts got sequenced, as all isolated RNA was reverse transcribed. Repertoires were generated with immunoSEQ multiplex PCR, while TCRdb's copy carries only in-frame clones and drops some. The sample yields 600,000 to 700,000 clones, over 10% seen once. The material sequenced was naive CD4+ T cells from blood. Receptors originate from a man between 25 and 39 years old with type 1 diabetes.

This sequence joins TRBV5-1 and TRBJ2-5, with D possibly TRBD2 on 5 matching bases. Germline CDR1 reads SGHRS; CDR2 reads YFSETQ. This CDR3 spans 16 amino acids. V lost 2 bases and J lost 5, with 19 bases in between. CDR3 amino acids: CASSFGSAGKWETQYF. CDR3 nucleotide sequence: TGCGCCAGCAGCTTTGGGAGCGCCGGGAAATGGGAGACCCAGTACTTC.

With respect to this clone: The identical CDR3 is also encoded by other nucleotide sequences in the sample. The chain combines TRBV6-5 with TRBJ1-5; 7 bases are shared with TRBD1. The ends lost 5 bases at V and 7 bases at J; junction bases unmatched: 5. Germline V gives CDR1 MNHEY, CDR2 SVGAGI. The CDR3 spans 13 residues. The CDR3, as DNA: TGTGCCAGCAGTAGACAGGGCGGGCAGCCCCAGCATTTT. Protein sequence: CASSRQGGQPQHF.

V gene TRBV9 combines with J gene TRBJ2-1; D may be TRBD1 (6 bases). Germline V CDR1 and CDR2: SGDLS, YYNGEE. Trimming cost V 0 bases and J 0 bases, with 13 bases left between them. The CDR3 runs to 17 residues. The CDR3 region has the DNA TGTGCCAGCAGCGTAGGTGGGGGCAGCAGCTCCTACAATGAGCAGTTCTTC. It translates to CASSVGGGSSSYNEQFF.

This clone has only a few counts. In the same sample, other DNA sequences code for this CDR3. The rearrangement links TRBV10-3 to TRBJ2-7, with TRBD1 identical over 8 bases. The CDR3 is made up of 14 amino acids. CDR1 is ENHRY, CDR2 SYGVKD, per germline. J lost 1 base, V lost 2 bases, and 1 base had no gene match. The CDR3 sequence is CAISEGTGSYEQYF. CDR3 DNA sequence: TGTGCCATCAGTGAGGGGACAGGTTCCTACGAGCAGTACTTC.

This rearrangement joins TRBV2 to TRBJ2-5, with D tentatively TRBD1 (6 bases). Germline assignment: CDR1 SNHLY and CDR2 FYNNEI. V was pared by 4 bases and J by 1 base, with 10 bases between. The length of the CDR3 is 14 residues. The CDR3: CASSGWTAQETQYF. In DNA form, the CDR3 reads TGTGCCAGCAGTGGGTGGACAGCCCAAGAGACCCAGTACTTC.

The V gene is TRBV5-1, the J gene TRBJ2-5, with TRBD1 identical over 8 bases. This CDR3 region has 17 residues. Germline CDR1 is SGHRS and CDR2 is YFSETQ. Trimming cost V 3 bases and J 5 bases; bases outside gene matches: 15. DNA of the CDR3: TGCGCCAGCAGCTCTCAGGGGGCTTCAGGACTCTTGGAGACCCAGTACTTC. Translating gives CASSSQGASGLLETQYF.

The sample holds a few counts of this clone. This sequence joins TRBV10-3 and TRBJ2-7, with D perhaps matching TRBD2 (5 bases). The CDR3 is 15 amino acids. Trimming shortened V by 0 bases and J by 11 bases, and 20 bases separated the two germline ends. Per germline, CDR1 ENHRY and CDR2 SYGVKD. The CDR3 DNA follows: TGTGCCATCAGTGAGTCTCCAGGACTTACCCGTGGGGAGTACTTC. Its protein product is CAISESPGLTRGEYF.

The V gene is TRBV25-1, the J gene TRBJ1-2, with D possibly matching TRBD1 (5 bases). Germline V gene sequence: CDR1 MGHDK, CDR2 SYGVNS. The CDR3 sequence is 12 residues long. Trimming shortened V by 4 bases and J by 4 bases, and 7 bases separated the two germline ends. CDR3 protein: CASSGGFYGYTF. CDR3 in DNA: TGTGCCAGCAGTGGGGGCTTCTATGGCTACACCTTC.

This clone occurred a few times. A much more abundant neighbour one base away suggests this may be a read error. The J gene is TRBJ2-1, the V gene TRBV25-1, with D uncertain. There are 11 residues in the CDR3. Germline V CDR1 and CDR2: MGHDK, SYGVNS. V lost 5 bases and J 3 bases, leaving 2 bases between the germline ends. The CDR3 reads CASSNYNEQFF. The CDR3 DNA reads TGTGCCAGCAGTAACTACAATGAGCAGTTCTTC. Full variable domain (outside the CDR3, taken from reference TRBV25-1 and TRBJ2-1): EADIYQTPRYLVIGTGKKITLECSQTMGHDKMYWYQQDPGMELHLIHYSYGVNSTEKGDLSSESTVSRIRTEHFPLTLESARPSHTSQYLCASSNYNEQFFGPGTRLTVL.

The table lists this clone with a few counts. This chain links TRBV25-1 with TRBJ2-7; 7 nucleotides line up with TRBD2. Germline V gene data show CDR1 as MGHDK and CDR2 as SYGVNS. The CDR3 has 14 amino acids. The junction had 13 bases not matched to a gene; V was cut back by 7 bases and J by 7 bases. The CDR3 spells CASIKAGSQAEQYF. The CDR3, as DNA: TGTGCCAGCATCAAAGCGGGGAGCCAGGCGGAGCAGTACTTC.

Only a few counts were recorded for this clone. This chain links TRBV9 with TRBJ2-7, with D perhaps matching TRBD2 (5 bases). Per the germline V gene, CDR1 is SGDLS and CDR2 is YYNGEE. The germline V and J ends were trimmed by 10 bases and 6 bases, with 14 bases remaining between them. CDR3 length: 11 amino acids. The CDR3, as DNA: TGTGCCCCGCGGGCTCCCTTCGAGCAGTACTTC. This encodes CAPRAPFEQYF.

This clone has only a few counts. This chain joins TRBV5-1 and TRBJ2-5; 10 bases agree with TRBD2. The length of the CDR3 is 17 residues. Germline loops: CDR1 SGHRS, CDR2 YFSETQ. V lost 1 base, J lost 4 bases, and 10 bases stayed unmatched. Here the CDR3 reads CASSLNPKRGGGETQYF. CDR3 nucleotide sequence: TGCGCCAGCAGCTTGAATCCGAAGCGGGGGGGCGGAGAGACCCAGTACTTC.

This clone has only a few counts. In DNA, the CDR3 is TGCAGTGATAACCAAGGGGATACGCAGTATTTT. It translates to CSDNQGDTQYF. This chain uses TRBV20-1 with TRBJ2-3; the D is unclear. Germline-derived CDR1 and CDR2 are DFQATT and SNEGSKA (reference sequence). Trimming took 7 bases from V and 6 from J, leaving 11 bases between them. This CDR3 has 11 residues.

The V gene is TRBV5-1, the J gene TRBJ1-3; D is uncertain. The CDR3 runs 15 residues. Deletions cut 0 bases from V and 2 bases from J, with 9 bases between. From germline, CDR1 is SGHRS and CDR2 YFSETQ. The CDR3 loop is CASSLAPDPGNTIYF. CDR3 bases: TGCGCCAGCAGCTTGGCCCCGGACCCTGGAAACACCATATATTTT.

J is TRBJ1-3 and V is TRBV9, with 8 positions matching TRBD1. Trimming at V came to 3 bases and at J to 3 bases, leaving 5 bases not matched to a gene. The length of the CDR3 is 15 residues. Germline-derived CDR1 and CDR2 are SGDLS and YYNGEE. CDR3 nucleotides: TGTGCCAGCAGCGGGACAGGGAATGGTGGAAACACCATATATTTT. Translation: CASSGTGNGGNTIYF. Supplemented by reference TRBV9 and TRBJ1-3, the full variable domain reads DSGVTQTPKHLITATGQRVTLRCSPRSGDLSVYWYQQSLDQGLQFLIQYYNGEERAKGNILERFSAQQFPDLHSELNLSSLELGDSALYFCASSGTGNGGNTIYFGEGSWLTVV.

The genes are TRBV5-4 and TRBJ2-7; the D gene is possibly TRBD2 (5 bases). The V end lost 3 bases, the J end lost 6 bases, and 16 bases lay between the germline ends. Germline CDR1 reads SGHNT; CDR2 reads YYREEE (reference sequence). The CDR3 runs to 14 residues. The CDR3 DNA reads TGTGCCAGCAGCTCCACCCGCCGGGGAAGCGAGCAGTACTTC. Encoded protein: CASSSTRRGSEQYF.

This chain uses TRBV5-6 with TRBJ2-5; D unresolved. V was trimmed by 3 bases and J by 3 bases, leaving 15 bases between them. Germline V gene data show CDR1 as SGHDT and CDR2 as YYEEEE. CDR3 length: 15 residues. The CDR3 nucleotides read TGTGCCAGCAGCTCTCCGGCAGGCGAGGAAGAGACCCAGTACTTC. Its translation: CASSSPAGEEETQYF.

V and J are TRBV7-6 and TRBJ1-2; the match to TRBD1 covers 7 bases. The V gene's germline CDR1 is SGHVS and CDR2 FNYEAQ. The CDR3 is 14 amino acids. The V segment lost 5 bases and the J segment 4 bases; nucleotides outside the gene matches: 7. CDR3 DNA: TGTGCCAGCAGCCCTATGGGACAGCCCTATGGCTACACCTTC. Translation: CASSPMGQPYGYTF.

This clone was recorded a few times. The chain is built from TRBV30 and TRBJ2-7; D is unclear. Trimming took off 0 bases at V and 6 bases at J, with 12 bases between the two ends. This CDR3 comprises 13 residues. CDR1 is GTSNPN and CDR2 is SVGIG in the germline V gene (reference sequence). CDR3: CAWSVTPTGEQYF. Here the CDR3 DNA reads TGTGCCTGGAGTGTAACACCCACCGGCGAGCAGTACTTC.

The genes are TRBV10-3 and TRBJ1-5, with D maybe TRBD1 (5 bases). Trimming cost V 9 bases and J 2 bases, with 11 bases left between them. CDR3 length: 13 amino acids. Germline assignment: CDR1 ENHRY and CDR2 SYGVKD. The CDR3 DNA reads TGTGCCATACGGGGCCAGGGCAATCAGCCCCAGCATTTT. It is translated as CAIRGQGNQPQHF.

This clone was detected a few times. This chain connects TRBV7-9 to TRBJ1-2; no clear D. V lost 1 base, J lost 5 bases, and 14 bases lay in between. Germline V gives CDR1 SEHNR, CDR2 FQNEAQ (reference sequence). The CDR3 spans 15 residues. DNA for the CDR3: TGTGCCAGCAGCTTAGAAACCTCATTCGGGTATGGCTACACCTTC. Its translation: CASSLETSFGYGYTF. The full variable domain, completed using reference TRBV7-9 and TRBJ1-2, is DTGVSQNPRHKITKRGQNVTFRCDPISEHNRLYWYRQTLGQGPEFLTYFQNEAQLEKSRLLSDRFSAERPKGSFSTLEIQRTEQGDSAMYLCASSLETSFGYGYTFGSGTRLTVV.

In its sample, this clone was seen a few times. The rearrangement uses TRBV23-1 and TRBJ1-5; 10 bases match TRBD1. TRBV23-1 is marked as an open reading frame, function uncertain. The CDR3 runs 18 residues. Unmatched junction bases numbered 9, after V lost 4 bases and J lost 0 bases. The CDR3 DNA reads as TGCGCCAGCAGTCTCGGACAGGGGGGGGTGATTAGCAATCAGCCCCAGCATTTT. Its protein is CASSLGQGGVISNQPQHF.

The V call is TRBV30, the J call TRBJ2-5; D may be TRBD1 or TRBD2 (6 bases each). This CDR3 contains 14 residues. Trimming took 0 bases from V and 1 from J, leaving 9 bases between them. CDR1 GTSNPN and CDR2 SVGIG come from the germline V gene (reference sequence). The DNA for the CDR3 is TGTGCCTGGAGTGTGAGGGGGGTCCAAGAGACCCAGTACTTC. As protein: CAWSVRGVQETQYF.

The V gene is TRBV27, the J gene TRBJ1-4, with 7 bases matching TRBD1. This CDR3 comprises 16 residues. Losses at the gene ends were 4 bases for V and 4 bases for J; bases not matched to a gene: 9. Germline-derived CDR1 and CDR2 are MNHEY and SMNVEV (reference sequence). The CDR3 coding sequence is TGTGCCAGCAGTTCGACCGGACAGGAATATAATGAAAAACTGTTTTTT. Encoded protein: CASSSTGQEYNEKLFF.

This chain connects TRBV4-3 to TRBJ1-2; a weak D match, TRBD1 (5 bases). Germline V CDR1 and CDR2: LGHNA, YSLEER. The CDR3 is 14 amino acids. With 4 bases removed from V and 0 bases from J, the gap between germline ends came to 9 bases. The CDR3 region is CASSRDRANYGYTF. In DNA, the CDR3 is TGCGCCAGCAGCCGGGACCGGGCTAACTATGGCTACACCTTC.

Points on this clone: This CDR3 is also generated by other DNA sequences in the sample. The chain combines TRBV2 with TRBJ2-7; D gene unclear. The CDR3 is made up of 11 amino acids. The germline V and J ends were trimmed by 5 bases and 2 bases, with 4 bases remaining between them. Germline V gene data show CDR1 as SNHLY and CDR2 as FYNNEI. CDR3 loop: CASSYAYEQYF. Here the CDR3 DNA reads TGTGCCAGCAGTTACGCCTACGAGCAGTACTTC.

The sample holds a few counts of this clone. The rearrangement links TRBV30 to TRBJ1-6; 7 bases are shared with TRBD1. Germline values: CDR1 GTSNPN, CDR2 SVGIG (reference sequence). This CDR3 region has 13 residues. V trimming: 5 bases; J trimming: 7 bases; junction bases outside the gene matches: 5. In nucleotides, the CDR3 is TGTGCCTGGGAGGGACAGCGGAATTCACCCCTCCACTTT. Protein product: CAWEGQRNSPLHF.

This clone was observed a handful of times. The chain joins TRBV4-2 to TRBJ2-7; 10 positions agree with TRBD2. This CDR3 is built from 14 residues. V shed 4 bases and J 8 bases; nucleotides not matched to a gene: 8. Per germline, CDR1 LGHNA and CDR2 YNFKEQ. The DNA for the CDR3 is TGTGCCAGCAGCCCGCAGGAACTAGCGGGGAAGCAGTACTTC. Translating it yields CASSPQELAGKQYF.

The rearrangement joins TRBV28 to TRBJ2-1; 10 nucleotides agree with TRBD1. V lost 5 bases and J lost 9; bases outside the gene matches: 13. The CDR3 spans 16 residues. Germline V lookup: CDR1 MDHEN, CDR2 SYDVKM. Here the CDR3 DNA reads TGTGCCAGCAGTGCCTCATTCGGACAGGGGGAACGTGAGCAGTTCTTC. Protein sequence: CASSASFGQGEREQFF.